The 27 T cell receptor beta chains below come from one sample, sequenced in a study of T cells in Graves' hyperthyroidism and ophthalmopathy (dated by TCRdb to between 2017 and 2020). Library creation used multiplex PCR. Sequencing used an Illumina HiSeq 2000. TCR beta CDR3 regions were amplified from RNA transcripts. A first-round RT-PCR of the TCR CDR3 used the HTBI primer set with the Qiagen OneStep RT-PCR kit. TCRdb itself trimmed the public reads at Q25 with fastp, ran MiXCR and retained productive beta chains. Rows merge per CDR3 protein into single entries with the most common DNA and genes. The sample has nearly 600,000 distinct CDR3 sequences on record, approximately 13% of them singletons. The top ten hold 4.5% to 6% of the sample. The sequenced sample was blood. These receptors were collected from a woman aged 30 to 39 with Graves' hyperthyroidism that later progressed to Graves' ophthalmopathy.

This clonotype has more than one count but fewer than ten. The chain joins TRBV5-6 to TRBJ2-3, with D possibly TRBD2 on 5 matching bases. In germline, CDR1 is SGHDT, CDR2 YYEEEE. CDR3 size: 15 residues. Trimming took off 1 base at V and 0 bases at J, with 9 bases between the two ends. In nucleotides, the CDR3 is TGTGCCAGCAGCTTGACGGAGGATAGCACAGATACGCAGTATTTT. It yields the protein CASSLTEDSTDTQYF. The whole variable domain, remainder taken from reference TRBV5-6 and TRBJ2-3, is DAGVTQSPTHLIKTRGQQVTLRCSPKSGHDTVSWYQQALGQGPQFIFQYYEEEERQRGNFPDRFSGHQFPNYSSELNVNALLLGDSALYLCASSLTEDSTDTQYFGPGTRLTVL.

This clonotype has at least ten counts. V is TRBV28 and J is TRBJ2-1; possibly TRBD1 for D (6 bases). CDR3 size: 13 residues. Looked up from germline, CDR1 is MDHEN and CDR2 is SYDVKM. The V end was cut by 6 bases, the J end by 6 bases, with 12 bases between. The CDR3 nucleotides are TGTGCCAGCAGCGTACAGGGCCTCAATGAGCAGTTCTTC. The encoded protein is CASSVQGLNEQFF.

The CDR3 sequence is CASSAGHEQYF. The CDR3 nucleotides read TGTGCCAGCAGTGCCGGTCACGAGCAGTACTTC. The chain carries TRBV25-1 and TRBJ2-7; D ambiguous. Germline V gene data show CDR1 as MGHDK and CDR2 as SYGVNS. V lost 4 bases and J lost 5, with 6 bases in between. The CDR3 totals 11 residues.

This clonotype was seen repeatedly, ten times or more. V and J are TRBV7-9 and TRBJ1-4; possibly TRBD1 for D (6 bases). V lost 2 bases and J lost 5, with 12 bases in between. The CDR3 has 15 residues. Germline V lookup: CDR1 SEHNR, CDR2 FQNEAQ (reference sequence). The CDR3 spells CASSLRGDINEKLFF. DNA for the CDR3: TGTGCCAGCAGCTTACGTGGGGACATCAATGAAAAACTGTTTTTT.

This clonotype occurred many times. V and J are TRBV2 and TRBJ2-3, with 7 nucleotides matching TRBD1. The length of the CDR3 is 16 residues. V was pared by 0 bases and J by 2 bases, with 5 bases of the junction left unmatched. Germline V gene lookup returns CDR1 SNHLY and CDR2 FYNNEI. CDR3 nucleotides: TGTGCCAGCAGTGAAGCGACAGGGTTTAACACAGATACGCAGTATTTT. It codes for CASSEATGFNTDTQYF. Drawing the rest from reference TRBV2 and TRBJ2-3, the complete variable domain is EPEVTQTPSHQVTQMGQEVILRCVPISNHLYFYWYRQILGQKVEFLVSFYNNEISEKSEIFDDQFSVERPDGSNFTLKIRSTKLEDSAMYFCASSEATGFNTDTQYFGPGTRLTVL.

This clonotype was found a few times. The chain uses TRBV19 and TRBJ2-1; D is possibly TRBD1 or TRBD2 (6 bases each). V shed 3 bases and J shed 8 bases, with 8 bases lying between them. The CDR3 length is 12 residues. CDR1 and CDR2 from the germline V gene are LNHDA and SQIVND (reference sequence). CDR3 loop: CASSIGGDEQFF. DNA of the CDR3: TGTGCCAGTAGTATCGGGGGCGATGAGCAGTTCTTC.

This clonotype was seen at least ten times. DNA of the CDR3: TGTGCCAGCAGCTCAAAGGAGGGGGAGGAGAACGAGCAGTACTTC. It is translated as CASSSKEGEENEQYF. The V gene is TRBV7-6, the J gene TRBJ2-7; D may correspond to TRBD1 or TRBD2 (6 bases each). Per germline, CDR1 SGHVS and CDR2 FNYEAQ. CDR3 length: 15 residues. The V end lost 4 bases, the J end lost 5 bases, and 18 bases lay between the germline ends. The full variable domain, in which reference TRBV7-6 and TRBJ2-7 provide the parts outside the CDR3, is GAGVSQSPRYKVTKRGQDVALRCDPISGHVSLYWYRQALGQGPEFLTYFNYEAQQDKSGLPNDRFSAERPEGSISTLTIQRTEQRDSAMYRCASSSKEGEENEQYFGPGTRLTVT.

V is TRBV20-1 and J is TRBJ2-1, with 14 bases lining up with TRBD2. Germline trimming cut 6 bases from V and 9 bases from J; bases unmatched to any gene: 7. Germline assignment: CDR1 DFQATT and CDR2 SNEGSKA (reference sequence). The CDR3 is made up of 14 amino acids. The CDR3 DNA reads TGCAGTGCCTTGACTAGCGGGAGGGCCTCTGAGCAGTTCTTC. Its translation: CSALTSGRASEQFF.

J is TRBJ2-3 and V is TRBV28; no clear D. CDR3 length equals 15 residues. Deletions cut 7 bases from V and 1 base from J, with 15 bases between. Germline CDR1 reads MDHEN; CDR2 reads SYDVKM. As DNA, the CDR3 is TGTGCCAGCACCGCAGGAAAATGGGGCACAGATACGCAGTATTTT. This translates into CASTAGKWGTDTQYF.

At least ten counts were recorded for this clonotype. The chain has TRBV27 and TRBJ1-1; D not resolved. The length of the CDR3 is 16 residues. Germline V gene sequence: CDR1 MNHEY, CDR2 SMNVEV (reference sequence). V lost 1 base and J 1 base, leaving 13 bases between the germline ends. DNA of the CDR3: TGTGCCAGCAGTTTATACGGCGAATCCCCGAACACTGAAGCTTTCTTT. Translating gives CASSLYGESPNTEAFF.

This clonotype was seen repeatedly, ten times or more. V gene TRBV29-1 combines with J gene TRBJ2-1; 10 bases align to TRBD2. The V and J ends lost 4 bases and 9 bases, in that order; junction bases with no gene match: 9. The CDR3 extends over 14 amino acids. The germline gives CDR1 SQVTM, CDR2 ANQGSEA. The CDR3 DNA follows: TGCAGCGTTGCGCAGCGGGAGGGAGGAATTGAGCAGTTCTTC. As protein: CSVAQREGGIEQFF.

In its sample, this clonotype was seen many times. J is TRBJ1-2 and V is TRBV19; weak D call: TRBD1 (5 bases). The germline CDR1 and CDR2 sequences are LNHDA and SQIVND (reference sequence). The germline V and J ends were trimmed by 1 base and 1 base, with 13 bases remaining between them. The CDR3 contains 16 residues. Here the CDR3 reads CASSIGPEGLNYGYTF. Written as DNA, the CDR3 is TGTGCCAGTAGTATAGGGCCGGAGGGACTTAACTATGGCTACACCTTC.

This clonotype was counted ten times or more. The chain uses TRBV27 and TRBJ2-7; possible D gene TRBD2, 5 bases. This CDR3 comprises 13 residues. Trimming left V 7 bases short and J 3 bases short, with 13 bases between. The germline V gene encodes CDR1 MNHEY and CDR2 SMNVEV (reference sequence). Here the CDR3 reads CASTSSTGYEQYF. In DNA form, the CDR3 reads TGTGCCAGCACCTCTAGCACGGGCTACGAGCAGTACTTC.

The table lists this clonotype with a few counts. J is TRBJ1-5 and V is TRBV7-2, with a possible D match to TRBD1 (5 bases). This CDR3 has 14 residues. The germline V and J ends were trimmed by 1 base and 7 bases, with 11 bases remaining between them. CDR1 and CDR2 from the germline V gene are SGHTA and FQGNSA. The CDR3 sequence: CASSLEGWGQPQHF. The CDR3 DNA is TGTGCCAGCAGCTTAGAAGGGTGGGGGCAGCCCCAGCATTTT. The full variable domain, with the rest looked up from reference TRBV7-2 and TRBJ1-5, is GAGVSQSPSNKVTEKGKDVELRCDPISGHTALYWYRQSLGQGLEFLIYFQGNSAPDKSGLPSDRFSAERTGGSVSTLTIQRTQQEDSAVYLCASSLEGWGQPQHFGDGTRLSIL.

This clonotype was seen at least ten times. The chain uses TRBV12-5 and TRBJ2-1; no clear D gene. This CDR3 contains 18 residues. Trimming removed 0 bases at V and 0 bases at J, with 15 bases between. Germline V gives CDR1 LGHNT, CDR2 FRNRAP. The CDR3 spells CASGLVTNSQSSYNEQFF. The CDR3 nucleotides read TGTGCTAGTGGTTTGGTAACCAATAGCCAAAGCTCCTACAATGAGCAGTTCTTC. The complete variable domain, with remaining parts taken from reference TRBV12-5 and TRBJ2-1, reads DARVTQTPRHKVTEMGQEVTMRCQPILGHNTVFWYRQTMMQGLELLAYFRNRAPLDDSGMPKDRFSAEMPDATLATLKIQPSEPRDSAVYFCASGLVTNSQSSYNEQFFGPGTRLTVL.

This clonotype was observed many times. The chain uses TRBV11-2 and TRBJ2-7; tentative D call: TRBD1 (5 bases). The V and J ends lost 1 base and 2 bases respectively, with 12 bases between them. The CDR3 is made up of 15 amino acids. Per germline, CDR1 SGHAT and CDR2 FQNNGV. The DNA of the CDR3 is TGTGCCAGCAGCTTAGTATTAGGGGTTGCCTACGAGCAGTACTTC. The encoded protein is CASSLVLGVAYEQYF.

This clonotype was detected many times. V usage is TRBV18 and J usage is TRBJ1-1, with 11 positions matching TRBD1. Trimming at V came to 5 bases and at J to 4 bases, leaving 3 bases not matched to a gene. The germline V gene has CDR1 KGHSH and CDR2 LQKENI. The CDR3 extends over 14 amino acids. The CDR3 nucleotides are TGTGCCAGCTCAGATGGACAGGGGGCCACTGAAGCTTTCTTT. As protein: CASSDGQGATEAFF.

The chain has TRBV5-1 and TRBJ1-1; D remains ambiguous. CDR3 length: 15 amino acids. CDR1 and CDR2 (germline): SGHRS, YFSETQ. The V gene lost 1 base and the J gene lost 0 bases, with 10 bases spanning the gap. The CDR3 DNA reads as TGCGCCAGCAGCTTGCGCTCCCCGTTGAACACTGAAGCTTTCTTT. Protein sequence: CASSLRSPLNTEAFF.

There are a few counts of this clonotype. The rearrangement links TRBV19 to TRBJ2-5; no firm D call. Trimming took off 1 base at V and 8 bases at J, with 20 bases between the two ends. The V gene's germline CDR1 is LNHDA and CDR2 SQIVND (reference sequence). CDR3 length: 16 amino acids. The CDR3, as DNA: TGTGCCAGTAGTATAGTCCCTGGGTCCTCTGGGGAAACCCAGTACTTC. The encoded protein is CASSIVPGSSGETQYF.

This clonotype came up a few times. V and J are TRBV3-1 and TRBJ2-4; D remains unclear. Trimming left V 0 bases short and J 9 bases short, with 9 bases between. Germline V lookup: CDR1 LGHDT, CDR2 YNNKEL (reference sequence). The length of the CDR3 is 13 residues. The CDR3 region is CASSQDDFGIQYF. The CDR3 DNA reads TGTGCCAGCAGCCAAGATGATTTCGGCATTCAGTACTTC. Based on the CDR3 plus reference TRBV3-1 and TRBJ2-4, the full variable domain is DTAVSQTPKYLVTQMGNDKSIKCEQNLGHDTMYWYKQDSKKFLKIMFSYNNKELIINETVPNRFSPKSPDKAHLNLHINSLELGDSAVYFCASSQDDFGIQYFGAGTRLSVL.

The CDR3 reads CASSIVGSYSYNEQFF. The CDR3 DNA is TGTGCCAGTAGTATTGTGGGCAGTTACTCCTACAATGAGCAGTTCTTC. The gene calls are TRBV19 and TRBJ2-1, with no clear D. V was clipped by 3 bases and J by 0 bases, with 12 bases between them. This CDR3 contains 16 residues. Germline CDR1 LNHDA, CDR2 SQIVND (reference sequence).

The rearrangement uses TRBV20-1 and TRBJ1-5; 9 nucleotides agree with TRBD1. This CDR3 has 13 amino acids. In germline, CDR1 is DFQATT, CDR2 SNEGSKA (reference sequence). The ends lost 6 bases at V and 6 bases at J; junction bases unmatched: 6. This CDR3 is CSAGQGSSQPQHF. As DNA, the CDR3 is TGCAGTGCCGGACAGGGGAGTAGTCAGCCCCAGCATTTT.

J is TRBJ2-7 and V is TRBV2, with TRBD2 identical over 10 bases. The CDR3 is 15 residues long. The V gene end was trimmed by 7 bases and the J gene end by 6 bases; junction bases not matched to a gene: 12. CDR1 is SNHLY and CDR2 is FYNNEI in the germline V gene. The CDR3 DNA reads as TGTGCCAGCAAGCCTAGCGGGAGCTCGGGGTCCGAGCAGTACTTC. It yields the protein CASKPSGSSGSEQYF.

The genes are TRBV6-9 and TRBJ2-1; 8 bases map to TRBD2. V was pared by 4 bases and J by 7 bases, with 9 bases of the junction left unmatched. The CDR3 extends over 15 amino acids. Germline-derived CDR1 and CDR2 are MNHGY and SVAAGI. As DNA, the CDR3 is TGTGCCAGCAGTTCCCGGGGTAGCGGGACGAATGAGCAGTTCTTC. Protein: CASSSRGSGTNEQFF.

This clonotype was detected ten times or more. DNA of the CDR3: TGTGCCAGCAGTCCAAGCTCTGGGGCCAACGTCCTGACTTTC. Protein product: CASSPSSGANVLTF. The chain joins TRBV12-3 or TRBV12-4 to TRBJ2-6; D not certain. V lost 5 bases and J lost 0, with 5 bases in between. The CDR3 sequence is 14 residues long.

With respect to this clonotype: A junction end diverges from the germline sequence, so it may reflect a read error. The chain employs TRBV7-9 and TRBJ2-3; no definite D call. Germline CDR1 SEHNR, CDR2 FQNEAQ (reference sequence). This CDR3 is 14 amino acids long. The CDR3 nucleotides read TGTGCCAGCAGATTAGTTAGGGAAACAGATACGCAGTATTTT. Its protein is CASRLVRETDTQYF.

This clonotype was detected ten times or more. V and J are TRBV6-1 and TRBJ1-2; D not certain. Trimming took 3 bases from V and 8 from J, leaving 13 bases between them. The CDR3 is 13 residues long. Germline CDR1 MNHNS, CDR2 SASEGT. CDR3 sequence: CASSDAKALGYTF. DNA of the CDR3: TGTGCCAGCAGTGACGCAAAGGCTCTAGGCTACACCTTC.